These 14 T cell receptor beta chains were sequenced from one sample in a study of T cell responses to AZD1222 COVID-19 vaccine. Only in-frame clones appear in the TCRdb table, and some are missing; sequencing was by immunoSEQ multiplex PCR. The repertoire consists of some 130,000 clones, with over 85% occurring once and the leading ten covering about 6.7%. Sequences were derived from peripheral blood, sampled 28 days after the second AZD1222 dose. All receptors derive from an adult who received the AZD1222 COVID-19 vaccine.

This chain uses TRBV6-5 with TRBJ1-3, with 7 bases aligning to TRBD1. V lost 6 bases to trimming and J lost 4 bases; unmatched junction nucleotides: 9. The CDR3 sequence is 15 residues long. Per the germline V gene, CDR1 is MNHEY and CDR2 is SVGAGI. CDR3 in amino acids: CASSPQGLWGNTIYF. The CDR3 DNA is TGTGCCAGCAGCCCACAGGGGTTGTGGGGAAACACCATATATTTT.

The rearrangement links TRBV4-1 to TRBJ1-1; D ambiguous. The CDR3 is 14 residues long. Germline CDR1 MGHRA, CDR2 YSYEKL. The germline V and J ends were trimmed by 1 base and 7 bases, with 13 bases remaining between them. The CDR3 nucleotides are TGCGCCAGCAGCCAAGTCGGAAAGTGGGGTGAAGCTTTCTTT. Its translation: CASSQVGKWGEAFF.

The J gene is TRBJ1-6, the V gene TRBV12-3 or TRBV12-4; D is uncertain. The CDR3 runs to 11 residues. Trimming stripped 1 base from V and 13 bases from J, with 5 bases between. The CDR3 reads CASSLGWPLHF. For the CDR3, the DNA is TGTGCCAGCAGTTTAGGGTGGCCCCTCCACTTT.

The chain employs TRBV19 and TRBJ2-2, with TRBD1 as a possible D gene (6 bases). The V end was cut by 6 bases, the J end by 2 bases, with 10 bases between. This CDR3 spans 14 amino acids. Germline values: CDR1 LNHDA, CDR2 SQIVND (reference sequence). The CDR3 protein is CASSPQGNTGELFF. As DNA, the CDR3 is TGTGCCAGTAGCCCACAGGGAAACACCGGGGAGCTGTTTTTT.

J is TRBJ1-1 and V is TRBV7-9; unclear D gene. The germline V gene encodes CDR1 SEHNR and CDR2 FQNEAQ (reference sequence). V was cut by 5 bases and J by 3 bases, with 19 bases left in between. This CDR3 has 16 amino acids. The CDR3 DNA follows: TGTGCCAGCAGCGCACCCCGCCAGCAAGTGTACACTGAAGCTTTCTTT. It encodes CASSAPRQQVYTEAFF. Full variable domain (rest looked up from reference TRBV7-9 and TRBJ1-1): DTGVSQNPRHKITKRGQNVTFRCDPISEHNRLYWYRQTLGQGPEFLTYFQNEAQLEKSRLLSDRFSAERPKGSFSTLEIQRTEQGDSAMYLCASSAPRQQVYTEAFFGQGTRLTVV.

The chain is built from TRBV7-9 and TRBJ1-4; 10 bases align to TRBD1. The CDR3 length is 14 residues. The trim removed 10 bases at V and 8 bases at J, leaving 10 bases unmatched. CDR1 and CDR2 (germline): SEHNR, FQNEAQ (reference sequence). CDR3 protein: CATRAGTGEEKLFF. The CDR3 nucleotides are TGTGCCACCAGAGCCGGGACAGGGGAAGAAAAACTGTTTTTT.

The chain has TRBV7-8 and TRBJ2-5; 11 nucleotides align to TRBD1. This CDR3 comprises 16 residues. From germline, CDR1 is SGHVS and CDR2 FQNEAQ. V lost 5 bases to trimming and J lost 5 bases; unmatched junction nucleotides: 10. Here the CDR3 DNA reads TGTGCCAGCAGCCCGGACAGGGGGCGTATATGGGAGACCCAGTACTTC. Translation: CASSPDRGRIWETQYF.

This clone came up once. The chain combines TRBV28 with TRBJ1-5, with 7 bases lining up with TRBD1. V was clipped by 6 bases and J by 5 bases; unmatched bases: 13. The germline V gene encodes CDR1 MDHEN and CDR2 SYDVKM. The CDR3 length is 16 residues. CDR3 region: CASSSLSGTVDQPQHF. The CDR3 DNA sequence: TGTGCCAGCAGCTCCCTTTCCGGGACAGTAGATCAGCCCCAGCATTTT.

This clone appeared once. V gene TRBV3-1 (or the pseudogene TRBV3-2) combines with J gene TRBJ1-1; 9 nucleotides line up with TRBD1. CDR3 length equals 12 residues. Germline values: CDR1 LGHDT, CDR2 YNNKEL (reference sequence). Trimming removed 8 bases from V and 10 bases from J; junction bases left unmatched: 8. CDR3 sequence (DNA): TGTGCCAGCCTAGGACAGGGGCCAAGAGCTTTCTTT. Encoded protein: CASLGQGPRAFF.

The chain is built from TRBV3-1 (or the pseudogene TRBV3-2) and TRBJ2-2; TRBD2 aligns across 8 bases. J was trimmed by 5 bases and V by 0 bases; bases with no gene match: 8. Germline loops: CDR1 LGHDT, CDR2 YNNKEL (reference sequence). This CDR3 has 17 residues. In DNA, the CDR3 is TGTGCCAGCAGCCAAGATCGGGGGGGTATTTTTACCGGGGAGCTGTTTTTT. Its translation: CASSQDRGGIFTGELFF.

The V gene is TRBV10-3, the J gene TRBJ1-1; tentative D call: TRBD1 (6 bases). From germline, CDR1 is ENHRY and CDR2 SYGVKD. CDR3 size: 14 residues. V lost 6 bases, J lost 8 bases, and 19 bases lay in between. CDR3 sequence (DNA): TGTGCCATCAGGGAACAGGGAATGGTTGTGGAAGCTTTCTTT. Translation: CAIREQGMVVEAFF.

The rearrangement uses TRBV27 and TRBJ1-1, with D tentatively TRBD1 (5 bases). V was clipped by 1 base and J by 2 bases, with 14 bases between them. There are 16 residues in the CDR3. Germline CDR1 and CDR2: MNHEY and SMNVEV (reference sequence). The CDR3 DNA sequence: TGTGCCAGCAGTTTATGGTGGGGGAGAAGCAACACTGAAGCTTTCTTT. Translation gives CASSLWWGRSNTEAFF.

The chain carries TRBV18 and TRBJ1-2; TRBD1 matches 10 bases. Trimming cost V 1 base and J 5 bases; bases outside gene matches: 7. Looked up from germline, CDR1 is KGHSH and CDR2 is LQKENI. The CDR3 extends over 16 amino acids. The CDR3 protein is CASSPRTGQGKYGYTF. CDR3 DNA sequence: TGTGCCAGCTCACCACGAACGGGACAGGGGAAATATGGCTACACCTTC.

This rearrangement joins TRBV6-4 to TRBJ2-2; 8 nucleotides line up with TRBD1. This CDR3 comprises 15 residues. J lost 3 bases, V lost 6 bases, and 6 bases had no gene match. Germline V CDR1 and CDR2: MRHNA, SNTAGT. The CDR3 DNA sequence: TGTGCCAGCAGCCTGACAGGGGAGGACACCGGGGAGCTGTTTTTT. This gives the protein CASSLTGEDTGELFF.